This TCR beta chain was retrieved from a study of cytomegalovirus exposure and HLA in healthy donors. Whole-study findings and limits: In vitro experiments confirmed that a few CMV-associated chains were specific for CMV antigens.

V dropped 8 bases and J dropped 3 bases, with 11 bases sitting between them. CDR3 length equals 13 residues. CDR1 is MNHEY and CDR2 is SVGAGI in the germline V gene. PCR amplification relied on 60 Vbeta primers (plus 13 Jbeta primers). Libraries were prepared by immunoSEQ multiplex PCR; TCRdb keeps only in-frame clonotypes and omits some of them. This sample has under 150,000 clones, with about 80% found just once. Concerning this clone itself: Its antigen is as yet unknown.

This chain links TRBV6-5 with TRBJ1-5, with a possible D match to TRBD1 (5 bases). The sample was PBMCs. This TCR derives from a boy between 2 and 15 years old in good health and CMV-seronegative. In DNA, the CDR3 is TGTGCCAGCTGGGGGGGGTTCAATCAGCCCCAGCATTTT. This gives the protein CASWGGFNQPQHF.